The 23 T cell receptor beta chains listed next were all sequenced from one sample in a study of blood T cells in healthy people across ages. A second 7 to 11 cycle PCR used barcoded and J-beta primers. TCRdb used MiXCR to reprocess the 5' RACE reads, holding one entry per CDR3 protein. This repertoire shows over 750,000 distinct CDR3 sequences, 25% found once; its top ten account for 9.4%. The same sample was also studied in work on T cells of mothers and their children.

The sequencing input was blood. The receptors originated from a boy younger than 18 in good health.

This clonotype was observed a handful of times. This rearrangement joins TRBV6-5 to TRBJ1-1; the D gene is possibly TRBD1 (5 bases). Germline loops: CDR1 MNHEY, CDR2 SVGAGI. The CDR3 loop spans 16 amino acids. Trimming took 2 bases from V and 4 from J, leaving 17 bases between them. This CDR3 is CASSYRETGWSTEAFF. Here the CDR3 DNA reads TGTGCCAGCAGTTACCGAGAAACAGGTTGGAGCACTGAAGCTTTCTTT.

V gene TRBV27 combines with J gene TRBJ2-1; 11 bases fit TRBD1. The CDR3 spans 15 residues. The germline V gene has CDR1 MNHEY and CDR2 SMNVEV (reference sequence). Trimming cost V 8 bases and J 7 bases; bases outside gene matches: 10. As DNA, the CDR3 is TGTGCCAGCCGCGCCGGGACAGGGGGAAAGAATGAGCAGTTCTTC. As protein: CASRAGTGGKNEQFF.

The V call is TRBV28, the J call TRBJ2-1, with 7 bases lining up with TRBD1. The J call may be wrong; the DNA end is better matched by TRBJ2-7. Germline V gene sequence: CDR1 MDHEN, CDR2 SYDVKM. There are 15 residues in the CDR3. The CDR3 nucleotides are TGTGCCAGCAGAAACAGGGGCCATAGCTCCTACGAGCAGTACTTC. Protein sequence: CASRNRGHSSYEQYF.

CDR3 sequence (DNA): TGTGCCAGCAGCTTCAGGGCTCCCGGACAGGGGGCTCTCGAGCAGTACTTC. Residues: CASSFRAPGQGALEQYF. The chain combines TRBV7-8 with TRBJ2-5; 11 nucleotides align to TRBD1. The J call is doubtful: the DNA matches TRBJ2-7 better. CDR1 SGHVS and CDR2 FQNEAQ come from the germline V gene. The CDR3 covers 17 residues.

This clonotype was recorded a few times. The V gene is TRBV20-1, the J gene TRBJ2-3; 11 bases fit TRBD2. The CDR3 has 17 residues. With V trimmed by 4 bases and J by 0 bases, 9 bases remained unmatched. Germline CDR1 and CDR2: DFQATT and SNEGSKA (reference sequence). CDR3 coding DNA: TGCAGTGCTACGCCGGGACTAGCGGATGATAGCACAGATACGCAGTATTTT. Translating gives CSATPGLADDSTDTQYF.

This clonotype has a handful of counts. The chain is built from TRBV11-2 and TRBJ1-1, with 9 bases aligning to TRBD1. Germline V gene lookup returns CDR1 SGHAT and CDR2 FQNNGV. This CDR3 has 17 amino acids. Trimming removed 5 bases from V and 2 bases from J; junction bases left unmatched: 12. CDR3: CASSPFRGTGHNTEAFF. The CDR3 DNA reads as TGTGCCAGCAGCCCGTTTAGAGGGACAGGGCACAACACTGAAGCTTTCTTT.

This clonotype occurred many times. The CDR3 reads CATSRDGTGLSQPQHF. DNA for the CDR3: TGTGCCACCAGCAGAGATGGGACAGGGCTAAGTCAGCCCCAGCATTTT. J is TRBJ1-5 and V is TRBV15, with 9 bases fitting TRBD1. Trimming took 0 bases from V and 6 from J; bases not matched to a gene: 6. This CDR3 contains 16 residues. Looked up from germline, CDR1 is LNHNV and CDR2 is YYDKDF (reference sequence).

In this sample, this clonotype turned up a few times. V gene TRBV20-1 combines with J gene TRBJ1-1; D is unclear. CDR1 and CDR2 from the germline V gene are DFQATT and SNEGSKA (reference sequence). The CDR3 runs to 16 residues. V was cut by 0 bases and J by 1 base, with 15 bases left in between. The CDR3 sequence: CSARDGRLLPNTEAFF. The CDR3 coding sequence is TGCAGTGCTAGAGATGGTCGGCTGTTACCGAACACTGAAGCTTTCTTT.

The CDR3 bases are TGTGCCAGCAGCTTCGGGCCCTATGCCTACAATGAGCAGTTCTTC. It specifies CASSFGPYAYNEQFF. The chain has TRBV5-5 and TRBJ2-1; D not resolved. There are 15 residues in the CDR3. V was trimmed by 2 bases and J by 2 bases, leaving 11 bases between them. Germline CDR1 SGHKS, CDR2 YYEKEE (reference sequence). Together with reference TRBV5-5 and TRBJ2-1, the CDR3 gives the full variable domain: DAGVTQSPTHLIKTRGQQVTLRCSPISGHKSVSWYQQVLGQGPQFIFQYYEKEERGRGNFPDRFSARQFPNYSSELNVNALLLGDSALYLCASSFGPYAYNEQFFGPGTRLTVL.

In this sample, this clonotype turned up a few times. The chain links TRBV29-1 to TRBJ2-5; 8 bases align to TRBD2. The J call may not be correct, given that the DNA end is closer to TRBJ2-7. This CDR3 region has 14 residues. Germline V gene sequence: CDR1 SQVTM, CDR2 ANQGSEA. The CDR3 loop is CSVGLAGFSYEQYF. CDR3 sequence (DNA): TGCAGCGTTGGCCTAGCGGGTTTCTCCTACGAGCAGTACTTC.

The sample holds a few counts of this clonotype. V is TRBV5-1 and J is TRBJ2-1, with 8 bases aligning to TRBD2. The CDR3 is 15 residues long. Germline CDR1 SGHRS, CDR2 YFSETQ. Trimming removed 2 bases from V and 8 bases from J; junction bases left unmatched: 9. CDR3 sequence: CASSLIGRAVDEQFF. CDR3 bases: TGCGCCAGCAGCTTAATCGGGAGGGCCGTGGATGAGCAGTTCTTC.

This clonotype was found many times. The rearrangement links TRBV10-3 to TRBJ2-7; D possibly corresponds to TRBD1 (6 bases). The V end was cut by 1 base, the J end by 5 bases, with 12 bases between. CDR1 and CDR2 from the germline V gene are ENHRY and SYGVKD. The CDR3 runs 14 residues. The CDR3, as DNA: TGTGCCATCAGTGAGTTGGACAGTTCCCACGAGCAGTACTTC. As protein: CAISELDSSHEQYF.

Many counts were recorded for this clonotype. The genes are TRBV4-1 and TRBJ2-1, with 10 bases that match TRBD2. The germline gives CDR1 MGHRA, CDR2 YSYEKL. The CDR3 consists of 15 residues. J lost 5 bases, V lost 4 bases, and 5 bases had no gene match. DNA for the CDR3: TGCGCCAGCAGCCCCAGGCTAGCGGGAGACAATGAGCAGTTCTTC. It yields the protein CASSPRLAGDNEQFF.

The CDR3, as DNA: TGTGCCAGCGGGCAGGGACTAGCGGGAGGCGAGCAGTACTTC. This translates into CASGQGLAGGEQYF. V gene TRBV4-2 combines with J gene TRBJ2-7, with 15 bases identical to TRBD2. The germline gives CDR1 LGHNA, CDR2 YNFKEQ. J was trimmed by 6 bases and V by 8 bases; bases with no gene match: 5. The CDR3 runs to 14 residues.

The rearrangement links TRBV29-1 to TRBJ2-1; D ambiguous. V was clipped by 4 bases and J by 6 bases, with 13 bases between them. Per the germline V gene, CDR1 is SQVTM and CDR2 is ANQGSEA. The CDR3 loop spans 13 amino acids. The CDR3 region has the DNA TGCAGCGTTGTCCGTCCAGGTCCCAATGAGCAGTTCTTC. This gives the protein CSVVRPGPNEQFF.

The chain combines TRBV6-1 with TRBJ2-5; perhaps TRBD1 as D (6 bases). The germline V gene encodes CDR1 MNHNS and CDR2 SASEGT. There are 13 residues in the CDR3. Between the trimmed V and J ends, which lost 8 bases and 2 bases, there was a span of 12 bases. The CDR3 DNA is TGTGCCAGCCAGAGACAGGTTCAAGAGACCCAGTACTTC. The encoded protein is CASQRQVQETQYF.

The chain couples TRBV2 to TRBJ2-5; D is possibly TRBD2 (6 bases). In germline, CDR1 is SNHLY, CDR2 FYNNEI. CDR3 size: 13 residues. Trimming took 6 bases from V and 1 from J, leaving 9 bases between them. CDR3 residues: CASRGLLQETQYF. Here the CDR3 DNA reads TGTGCCAGCAGGGGACTGCTCCAAGAGACCCAGTACTTC.

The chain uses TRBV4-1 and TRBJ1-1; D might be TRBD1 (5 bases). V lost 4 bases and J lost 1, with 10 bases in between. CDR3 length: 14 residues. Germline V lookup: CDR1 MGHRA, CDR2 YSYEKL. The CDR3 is CASSRGRSNTEAFF. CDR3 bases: TGCGCCAGCAGCCGGGGACGGTCGAACACTGAAGCTTTCTTT.

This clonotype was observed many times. The CDR3 DNA reads TGTGCCAGCAGCCAAGAGGTGAACACTGAAGCTTTCTTT. The encoded protein is CASSQEVNTEAFF. This chain connects TRBV4-2 to TRBJ1-1; no firm D call. This CDR3 is 13 amino acids long. V was pared by 0 bases and J by 0 bases, with 2 bases between. The germline CDR1 and CDR2 sequences are LGHNA and YNFKEQ.

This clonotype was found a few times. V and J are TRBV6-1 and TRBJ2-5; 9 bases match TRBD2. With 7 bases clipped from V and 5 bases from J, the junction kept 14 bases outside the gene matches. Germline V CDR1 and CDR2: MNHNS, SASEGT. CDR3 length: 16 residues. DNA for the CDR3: TGTGCCAGCATAATGGTAACGGCGGGAGGGCCGGAGACCCAGTACTTC. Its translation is CASIMVTAGGPETQYF.

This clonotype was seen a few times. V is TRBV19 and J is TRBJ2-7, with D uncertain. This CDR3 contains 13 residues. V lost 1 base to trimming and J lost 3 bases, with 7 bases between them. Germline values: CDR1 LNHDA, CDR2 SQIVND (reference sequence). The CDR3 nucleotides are TGTGCCAGTAGTATAGGGAGTTTCTACGAGCAGTACTTC. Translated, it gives CASSIGSFYEQYF. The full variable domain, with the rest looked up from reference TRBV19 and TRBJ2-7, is DGGITQSPKYLFRKEGQNVTLSCEQNLNHDAMYWYRQDPGQGLRLIYYSQIVNDFQKGDIAEGYSVSREKKESFPLTVTSAQKNPTAFYLCASSIGSFYEQYFGPGTRLTVT.

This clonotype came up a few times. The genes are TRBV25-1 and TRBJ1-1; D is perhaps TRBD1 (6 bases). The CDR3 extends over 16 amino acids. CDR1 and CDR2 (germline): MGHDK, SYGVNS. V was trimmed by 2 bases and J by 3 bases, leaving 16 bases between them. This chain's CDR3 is CASSEVGGSGYTEAFF. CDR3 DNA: TGTGCCAGCAGTGAAGTTGGGGGCTCGGGTTACACTGAAGCTTTCTTT.

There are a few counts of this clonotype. The CDR3 bases are TGTGCCAGCAGTTCGGATGAGGTTTGGTATGAGCAGTTCTTC. This sequence encodes CASSSDEVWYEQFF. The gene calls are TRBV6-2 or TRBV6-3 and TRBJ2-1, with D hard to call. The length of the CDR3 is 14 residues. Between the trimmed V and J ends, which lost 4 bases and 8 bases, there was a span of 15 bases. Germline loops: CDR1 MNHEY, CDR2 SVGEGT.